This T cell receptor beta chain was retrieved from a study of blood T cell repertoires in COVID-19. The table came from immunoSEQ multiplex PCR; TCRdb's copy has only in-frame clones and leaves some out. Of 45,000 to 70,000 clones in the sample, roughly 87% were seen once. Seattle patient enrollment occurred during active infection, with longitudinal follow-up thereafter. CDR3 length: 14 residues. The J segment lost 8 bases and the V segment lost 4 bases, leaving 9 bases of the junction unmatched. Germline V lookup: CDR1 SGHNT, CDR2 YYREEE (reference sequence). The source is a woman aged 80 or older with COVID-19, enrolled during active disease. Sequencing used peripheral blood. The chain carries TRBV5-4 and TRBJ2-1, with 7 bases fitting TRBD2. CDR3 DNA: TGTGCCAGCAGCGGGGGGGAACGAGTCGATGAGCAGTTCTTC. Translating gives CASSGGERVDEQFF.